These T cell receptor beta chains were read from a single sample in a study of OX40 agonist ivuxolimab in advanced cancers. Sequencing used immunoSEQ multiplex PCR; TCRdb keeps in-frame clones, though not all of them. The table has 50,000 to 65,000 clones, 65% to 85% seen once. The starting material was CD4+ or CD8+ T cells sorted from blood, obtained in a trial of the OX40 agonist ivuxolimab. The receptors originated from an adult with an advanced solid tumor such as melanoma, head and neck, liver or kidney cancer. Each CDR3 is given with its conserved first and last residue. A D gene is named only where the DNA matches it firmly. Clone size is not always given. Where it is, it says once, few, many or a class for expanded clones.

NA,TRBJ2-1,NA,TRBV11-3,TGTGCCAGCAGCCACGGCCCGGAGAATGAGCAGTTCTTC,CASSHGPENEQFF
NA,TRBJ2-1,NA,TRBV5-5,TGTGCCAGCAGCTTGGTACAGCGAAGCTACAATGAGCAGTTCTTC,CASSLVQRSYNEQFF
few,TRBJ1-5,NA,TRBV4-1,TGCGCCAGCAGCCAAGACGGAGGCAGTTGGCAGCCCCAGCATTTT,CASSQDGGSWQPQHF
NA,TRBJ2-1,NA,TRBV9,TGTGCCAGCAGCGTAGGGACTCCTAATAAATTCAATGAGCAGTTCTTC,CASSVGTPNKFNEQFF
NA,TRBJ1-1,NA,TRBV6-5,TGTGCCAGCAGTTACTCGGCAGGGCAGGAGGCTTTCTTT,CASSYSAGQEAFF
NA,TRBJ2-7,TRBD1,TRBV10-3,TGTGCCATCAGCCGGGACAGACTCACATACGAGCAGTACTTC,CAISRDRLTYEQYF
NA,TRBJ1-5,NA,TRBV27,TGTGCCAGCAGTCGACACCAACAAACCCGGCAGGGTCAGCCCCAGCATTTT,CASSRHQQTRQGQPQHF
NA,TRBJ1-2,NA,TRBV7-8,TGTGCCAGCAGCCCGGATAGGGATGGCTACACCTTC,CASSPDRDGYTF
NA,TRBJ2-3,TRBD1,TRBV6-1,TGTGCCAGCAGTCCCGGGACAGACACAGATACGCAGTATTTT,CASSPGTDTDTQYF
NA,TRBJ1-4,NA,TRBV7-2,TGTGCCAGCAGCCTCGGGATTCGGGAAAAACTGTTTTTT,CASSLGIREKLFF
NA,TRBJ1-2,NA,TRBV6-1,TGTGCCAGTAGACCATCAAGGGACTATGGCTACACCTTC,CASRPSRDYGYTF
NA,TRBJ2-2,NA,TRBV18,TGTGCCAGCTCACCAGGAGGGAGCACCGGGGAGCTGTTTTTT,CASSPGGSTGELFF
NA,TRBJ1-2,NA,TRBV5-6,TGTGCCAGCAGCCGGACATACGAAGGCTACACCTTC,CASSRTYEGYTF
NA,TRBJ2-5,NA,TRBV11-3,TGTGCCAGCAGCTCGGGACCCCAAGAGACCCAGTACTTC,CASSSGPQETQYF
NA,TRBJ2-7,TRBD1,TRBV9,TGTGCCAGCAGCGGGGGACAGGGCGTGGGCGAGCAGTACTTC,CASSGGQGVGEQYF
NA,TRBJ2-7,NA,TRBV4-1,TGCGCCAGCAGCCTAATCCAAAGGACAGAAGAAACCTACGAGCAGTACTTC,CASSLIQRTEETYEQYF
few,TRBJ2-3,TRBD1,TRBV11-2,TGTGCCAGCAGTCCGACCACGGGACAGGGGACGGGGGGTACGCAGTATTTT,CASSPTTGQGTGGTQYF
NA,TRBJ2-3,NA,TRBV7-9,TGTGCCAGCAGACCCCCCGGAAACAGCGCTACAGATACGCAGTATTTT,CASRPPGNSATDTQYF
few,TRBJ1-2,NA,TRBV10-3,TGTGCCACCCATCCCAAGGGGGGTGGCTACACCTTC,CATHPKGGGYTF
many,TRBJ1-1,NA,TRBV7-9,TGTGCCAGCAGCTTAGGCGCCGGGACGGGGAGCACTGAAGCTTTCTTT,CASSLGAGTGSTEAFF
NA,TRBJ2-5,TRBD2,TRBV7-9,TGTGCCAGCAGCTCCGACCTAGCGGGGCCGGGGGGGACCCAGTACTTC,CASSSDLAGPGGTQYF
NA,TRBJ2-5,NA,TRBV30,TGTGCCTGTTCAGGCCGGGCACGGACCCAGTACTTC,CACSGRARTQYF
NA,TRBJ1-2,TRBD1,TRBV30,TGTGCCTGGGGGACAGTTGGCTACACCTTC,CAWGTVGYTF
once,TRBJ2-3,NA,TRBV20-1,TGCAGTGCTCTCTCGGATACGCAGTATTTT,CSALSDTQYF
NA,TRBJ1-1,NA,TRBV11-1,TGTGCCAGCAGCCCACTATACCCCGGGCGGGAGAACACTGAAGCTTTCTTT,CASSPLYPGRENTEAFF
NA,TRBJ1-2,NA,TRBV7-2,TGTGCCAGCAGCTTAGAGGCAGGATCCTCCTATGGCTACACCTTC,CASSLEAGSSYGYTF
NA,TRBJ2-3,NA,TRBV21-1,TGTGCCAGCAGCAAAAAGGAGAGAGAGAGGGGGAGCACAGATACGCAGTATTTT,CASSKKERERGSTDTQYF
NA,TRBJ2-7,NA,TRBV29-1,TGCAGCGTTGGAGTTTACGAGCAGTACTTC,CSVGVYEQYF
NA,TRBJ1-4,NA,TRBV14,TGTGCCAGCAGCCAAAACAGAGTCGATGAAAAACTGTTTTTT,CASSQNRVDEKLFF
NA,TRBJ1-2,TRBD1,TRBV5-1,TGCGCCAGCAGCCTGCAGGGGGCTGGCTACACCTTC,CASSLQGAGYTF
NA,TRBJ1-5,NA,TRBV6-1,TGTGCCAGCAGTGACAGGGGTAATCAGCCCCAGCATTTT,CASSDRGNQPQHF
NA,TRBJ1-5,NA,TRBV6-1,TGTGCCAGCAGTGAAGACATTAAGGGAGGGGTTTTCAATCAGCCCCAGCATTTT,CASSEDIKGGVFNQPQHF